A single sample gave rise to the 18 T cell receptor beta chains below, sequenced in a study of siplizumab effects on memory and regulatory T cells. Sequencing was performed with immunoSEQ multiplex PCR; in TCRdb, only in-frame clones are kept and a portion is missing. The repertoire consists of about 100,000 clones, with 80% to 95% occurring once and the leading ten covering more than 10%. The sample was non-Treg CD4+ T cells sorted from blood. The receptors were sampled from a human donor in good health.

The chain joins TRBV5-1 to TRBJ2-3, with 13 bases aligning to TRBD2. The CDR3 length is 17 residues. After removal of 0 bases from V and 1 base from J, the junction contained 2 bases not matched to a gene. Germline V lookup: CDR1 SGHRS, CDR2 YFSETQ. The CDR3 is CASSLAGLAGGTDTQYF. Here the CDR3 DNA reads TGCGCCAGCAGCTTGGCTGGACTAGCGGGAGGCACAGATACGCAGTATTTT.

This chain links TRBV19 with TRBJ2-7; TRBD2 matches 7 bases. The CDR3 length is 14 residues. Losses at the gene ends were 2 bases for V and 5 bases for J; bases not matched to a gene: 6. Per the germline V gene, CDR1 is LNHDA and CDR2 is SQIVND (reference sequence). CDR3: CASSIRAGADEQYF. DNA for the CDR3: TGTGCCAGTAGTATAAGGGCGGGAGCCGACGAGCAGTACTTC.

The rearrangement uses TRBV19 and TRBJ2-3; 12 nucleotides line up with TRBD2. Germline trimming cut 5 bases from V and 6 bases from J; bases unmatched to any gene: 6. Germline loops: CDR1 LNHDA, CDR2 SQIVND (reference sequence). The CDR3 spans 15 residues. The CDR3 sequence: CASSPSGRGRDTQYF. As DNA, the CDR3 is TGTGCCAGTAGTCCTAGCGGGAGGGGGCGGGATACGCAGTATTTT.

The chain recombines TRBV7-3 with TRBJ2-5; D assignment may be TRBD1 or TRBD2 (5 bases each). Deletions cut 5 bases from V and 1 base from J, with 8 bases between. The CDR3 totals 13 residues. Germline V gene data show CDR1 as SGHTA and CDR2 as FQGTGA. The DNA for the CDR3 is TGTGCCAGCAGCATGGGACCCCAAGAGACCCAGTACTTC. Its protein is CASSMGPQETQYF.

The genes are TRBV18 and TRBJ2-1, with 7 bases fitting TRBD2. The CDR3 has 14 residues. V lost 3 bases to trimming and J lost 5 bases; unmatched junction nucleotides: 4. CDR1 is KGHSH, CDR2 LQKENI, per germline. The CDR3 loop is CASSPASGHNEQFF. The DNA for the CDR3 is TGTGCCAGCTCACCTGCTAGCGGCCACAATGAGCAGTTCTTC.

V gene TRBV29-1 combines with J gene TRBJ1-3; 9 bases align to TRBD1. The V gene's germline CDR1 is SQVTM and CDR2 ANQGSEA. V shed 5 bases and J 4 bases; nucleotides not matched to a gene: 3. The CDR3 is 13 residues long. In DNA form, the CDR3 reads TGCAGCGTTCCGGGACAGGGAGGAAACACCATATATTTT. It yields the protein CSVPGQGGNTIYF.

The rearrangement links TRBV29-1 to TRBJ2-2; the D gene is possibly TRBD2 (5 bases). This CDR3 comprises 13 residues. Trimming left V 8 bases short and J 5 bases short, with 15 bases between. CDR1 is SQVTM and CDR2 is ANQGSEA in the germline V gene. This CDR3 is CSFRGSGTGELFF. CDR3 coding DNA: TGCAGCTTCCGAGGGAGTGGAACCGGGGAGCTGTTTTTT.

The CDR3 sequence is CASSFVHGNTGELFF. Written as DNA, the CDR3 is TGTGCCAGCAGCTTCGTACACGGGAACACCGGGGAGCTGTTTTTT. This sequence joins TRBV5-6 and TRBJ2-2; D uncertain. Germline V lookup: CDR1 SGHDT, CDR2 YYEEEE. The CDR3 length is 15 residues. V lost 2 bases to trimming and J lost 1 base, with 9 bases between them.

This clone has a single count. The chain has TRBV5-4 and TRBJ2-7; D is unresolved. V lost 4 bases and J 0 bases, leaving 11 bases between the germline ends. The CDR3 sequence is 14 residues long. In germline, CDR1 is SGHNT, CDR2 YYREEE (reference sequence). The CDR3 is CASSLRSYSYEQYF. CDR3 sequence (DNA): TGTGCCAGCAGCCTTAGGTCGTACTCCTACGAGCAGTACTTC.

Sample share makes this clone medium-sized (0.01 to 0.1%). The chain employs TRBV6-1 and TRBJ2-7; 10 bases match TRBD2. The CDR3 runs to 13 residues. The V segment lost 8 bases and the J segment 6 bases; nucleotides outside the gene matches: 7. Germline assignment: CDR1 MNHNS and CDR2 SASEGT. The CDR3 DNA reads TGTGCCAGCCAACTAGCGGGGCCGGGCGAGCAGTACTTC. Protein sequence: CASQLAGPGEQYF.

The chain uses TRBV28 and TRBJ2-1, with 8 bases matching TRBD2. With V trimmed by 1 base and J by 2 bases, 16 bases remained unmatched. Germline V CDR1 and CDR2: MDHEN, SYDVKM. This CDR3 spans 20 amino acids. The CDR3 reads CASSLSGGLLAGDPYNEQFF. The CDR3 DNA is TGTGCCAGCAGTTTATCGGGGGGGCTGTTGGCGGGAGATCCCTACAATGAGCAGTTCTTC.

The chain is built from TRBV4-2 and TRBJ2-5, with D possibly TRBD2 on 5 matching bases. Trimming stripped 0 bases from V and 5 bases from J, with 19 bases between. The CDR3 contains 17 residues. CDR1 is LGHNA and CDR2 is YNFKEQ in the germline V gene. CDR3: CASSQDTMAQRGETQYF. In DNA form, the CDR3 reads TGTGCCAGCAGCCAAGATACGATGGCCCAACGAGGGGAGACCCAGTACTTC.

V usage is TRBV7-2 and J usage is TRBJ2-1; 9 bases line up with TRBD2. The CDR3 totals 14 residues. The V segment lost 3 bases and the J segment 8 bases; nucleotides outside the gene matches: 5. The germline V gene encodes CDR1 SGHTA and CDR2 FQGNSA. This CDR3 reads CASSFSGGQYEQFF. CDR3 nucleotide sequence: TGTGCCAGCAGCTTCAGCGGGGGGCAATATGAGCAGTTCTTC. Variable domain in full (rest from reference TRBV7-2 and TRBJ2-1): GAGVSQSPSNKVTEKGKDVELRCDPISGHTALYWYRQSLGQGLEFLIYFQGNSAPDKSGLPSDRFSAERTGGSVSTLTIQRTQQEDSAVYLCASSFSGGQYEQFFGPGTRLTVL.

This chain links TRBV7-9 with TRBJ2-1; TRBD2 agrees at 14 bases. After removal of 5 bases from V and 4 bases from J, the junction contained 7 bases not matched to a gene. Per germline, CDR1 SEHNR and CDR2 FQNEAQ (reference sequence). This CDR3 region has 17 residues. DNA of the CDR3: TGTGCCAGCAGCACCGGGACTAGCGGGAGTCTGTACAATGAGCAGTTCTTC. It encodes CASSTGTSGSLYNEQFF.

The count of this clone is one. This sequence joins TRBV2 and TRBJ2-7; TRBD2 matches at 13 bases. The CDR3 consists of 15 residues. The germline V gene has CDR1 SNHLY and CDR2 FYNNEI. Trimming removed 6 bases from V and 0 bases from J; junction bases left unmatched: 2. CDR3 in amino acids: CASSGTSGTSYEQYF. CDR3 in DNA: TGTGCCAGCAGCGGGACTAGCGGGACCTCCTACGAGCAGTACTTC.

CDR3 residues: CASSLFSSGSITGELFF. As DNA, the CDR3 is TGTGCCAGCAGTTTATTTTCTAGCGGGAGTATCACCGGGGAGCTGTTTTTT. The rearrangement joins TRBV27 to TRBJ2-2; 10 bases map to TRBD2. V lost 1 base and J lost 4; bases outside the gene matches: 6. Per germline, CDR1 MNHEY and CDR2 SMNVEV (reference sequence). This CDR3 has 17 amino acids.

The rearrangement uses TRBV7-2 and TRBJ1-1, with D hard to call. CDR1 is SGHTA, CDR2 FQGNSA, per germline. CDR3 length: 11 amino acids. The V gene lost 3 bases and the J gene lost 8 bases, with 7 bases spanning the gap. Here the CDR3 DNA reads TGTGCCAGCAGCTTTTTAAGGGAAGCTTTCTTT. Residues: CASSFLREAFF.

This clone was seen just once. The CDR3 DNA is TGTGCCAGCAGCTTAGGAAGGGAGATGGAAGCTTTCTTT. Protein product: CASSLGREMEAFF. The V gene is TRBV7-6, the J gene TRBJ1-1; no firm D call. V gave up 1 base and J gave up 8 bases, with 11 bases separating them. This CDR3 is built from 13 residues. Per the germline V gene, CDR1 is SGHVS and CDR2 is FNYEAQ.